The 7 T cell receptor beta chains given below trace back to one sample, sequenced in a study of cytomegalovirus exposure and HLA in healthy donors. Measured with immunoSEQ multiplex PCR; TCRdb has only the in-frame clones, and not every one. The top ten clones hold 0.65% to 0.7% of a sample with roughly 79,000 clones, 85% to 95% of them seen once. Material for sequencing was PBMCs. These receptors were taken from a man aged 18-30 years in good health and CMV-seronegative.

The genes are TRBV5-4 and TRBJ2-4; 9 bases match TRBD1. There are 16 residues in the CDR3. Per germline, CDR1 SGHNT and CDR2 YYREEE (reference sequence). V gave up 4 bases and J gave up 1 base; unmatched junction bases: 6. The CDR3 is CASSPTGGAAKNIQYF. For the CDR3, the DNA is TGTGCCAGCAGCCCTACAGGGGGCGCGGCCAAAAACATTCAGTACTTC.

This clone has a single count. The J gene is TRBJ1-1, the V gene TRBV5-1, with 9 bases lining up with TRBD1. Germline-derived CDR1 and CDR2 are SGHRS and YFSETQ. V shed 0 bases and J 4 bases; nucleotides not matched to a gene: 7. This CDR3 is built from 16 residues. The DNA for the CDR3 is TGCGCCAGCAGCTTGGCCGGGACAGGGACACTCACTGAAGCTTTCTTT. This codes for CASSLAGTGTLTEAFF.

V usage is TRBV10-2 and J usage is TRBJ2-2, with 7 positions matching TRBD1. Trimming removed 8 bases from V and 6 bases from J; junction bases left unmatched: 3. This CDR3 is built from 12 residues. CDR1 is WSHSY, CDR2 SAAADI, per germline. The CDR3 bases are TGCGCCAGCGAGGGGGCGGCCGGGGAGCTGTTTTTT. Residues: CASEGAAGELFF.

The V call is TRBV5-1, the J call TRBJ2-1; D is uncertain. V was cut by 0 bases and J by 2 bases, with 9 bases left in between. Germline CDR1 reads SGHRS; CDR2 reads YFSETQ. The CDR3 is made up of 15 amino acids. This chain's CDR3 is CASSLGFSAYNEQFF. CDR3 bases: TGCGCCAGCAGCTTGGGCTTTTCGGCCTACAATGAGCAGTTCTTC.

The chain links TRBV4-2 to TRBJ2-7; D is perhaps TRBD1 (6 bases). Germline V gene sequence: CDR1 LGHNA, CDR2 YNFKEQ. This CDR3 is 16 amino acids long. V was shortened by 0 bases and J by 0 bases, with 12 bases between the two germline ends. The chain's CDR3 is CASSQEGGPTSYEQYF. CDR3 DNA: TGTGCCAGCAGCCAAGAAGGGGGACCTACCTCCTACGAGCAGTACTTC.

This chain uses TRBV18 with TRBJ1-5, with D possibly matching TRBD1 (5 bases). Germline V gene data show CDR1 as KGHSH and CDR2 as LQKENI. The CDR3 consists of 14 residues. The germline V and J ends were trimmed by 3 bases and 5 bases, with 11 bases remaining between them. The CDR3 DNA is TGTGCCAGCTCACCCTACGGGGGAGATCAGCCCCAGCATTTT. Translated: CASSPYGGDQPQHF. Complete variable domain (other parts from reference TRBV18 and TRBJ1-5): NAGVMQNPRHLVRRRGQEARLRCSPMKGHSHVYWYRQLPEEGLKFMVYLQKENIIDESGMPKERFSAEFPKEGPSILRIQQVVRGDSAAYFCASSPYGGDQPQHFGDGTRLSIL.

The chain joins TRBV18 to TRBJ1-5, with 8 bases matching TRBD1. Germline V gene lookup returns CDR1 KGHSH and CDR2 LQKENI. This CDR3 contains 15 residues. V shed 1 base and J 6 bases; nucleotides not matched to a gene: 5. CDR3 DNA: TGTGCCAGCTCACCACGATCAGGGGGCGGTCAGCCCCAGCATTTT. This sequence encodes CASSPRSGGGQPQHF.